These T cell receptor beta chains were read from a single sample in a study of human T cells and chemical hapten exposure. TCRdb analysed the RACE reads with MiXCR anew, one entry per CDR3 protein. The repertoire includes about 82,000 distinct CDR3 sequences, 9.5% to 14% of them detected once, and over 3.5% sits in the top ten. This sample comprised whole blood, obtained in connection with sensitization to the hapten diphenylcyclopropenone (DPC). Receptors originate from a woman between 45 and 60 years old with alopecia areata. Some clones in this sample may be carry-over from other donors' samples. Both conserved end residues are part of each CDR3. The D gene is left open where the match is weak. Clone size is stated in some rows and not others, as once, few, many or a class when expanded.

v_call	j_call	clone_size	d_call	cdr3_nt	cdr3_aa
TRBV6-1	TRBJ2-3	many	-	TGTGCCAGCAGCCGGACTCCTAGCACAGATACGCAGTATTTT	CASSRTPSTDTQYF
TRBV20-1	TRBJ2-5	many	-	TGCAGTGCTAGGGCGGGCGGAATCGAGACCCAGTACTTC	CSARAGGIETQYF
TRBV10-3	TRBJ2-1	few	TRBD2	TGTGCCCTGGGAGGGGCTAGCGGCCCATCGGAGCAGTTCTTC	CALGGASGPSEQFF
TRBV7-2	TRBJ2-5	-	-	TGTGCCAGCAGGCCCGGGCAAAGGGGGGCCCAGTACTTC	CASRPGQRGAQYF
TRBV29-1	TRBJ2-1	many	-	TGCAGCTCCTCCTACAATGAGCAGTTCTTC	CSSSYNEQFF
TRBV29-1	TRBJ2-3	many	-	TGCAGCCTCCGGTGGGGCACAGATACGCAGTATTTT	CSLRWGTDTQYF
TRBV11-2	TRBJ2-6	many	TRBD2	TGTGCCAGCAGCCGGACTAGCGGGAGGATATCTGGGGCCAACGTCCTGACTTTC	CASSRTSGRISGANVLTF
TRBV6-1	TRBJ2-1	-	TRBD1	TGTGCCAGCAGCAGGGGACAGGGGGCGAGGCGGGAGCTGCACAATGAGCAGTTCTTC	CASSRGQGARRELHNEQFF
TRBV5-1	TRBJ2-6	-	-	TGCGCCAGCAGCTTGGCCTTGGCCGGGGCCAACGTCCTGACTTTC	CASSLALAGANVLTF
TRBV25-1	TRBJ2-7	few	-	TGTGCCAGCACCTCGGACCTCACCTACGAGCAGTACTTC	CASTSDLTYEQYF
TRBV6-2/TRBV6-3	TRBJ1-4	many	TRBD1	TGTGCCAGCAGTTCTTCCGGGACAGGGTCGGAAAAACTGTTTTTT	CASSSSGTGSEKLFF
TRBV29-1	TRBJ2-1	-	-	TGCAGCGTTGAAGGGGATGCCGGGCGGAATGAGCAGTTCTTC	CSVEGDAGRNEQFF
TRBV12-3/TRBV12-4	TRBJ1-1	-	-	TGTGCCAGCAGTTTGACCGGGGAGTACACTGAAGCTTTCTTT	CASSLTGEYTEAFF
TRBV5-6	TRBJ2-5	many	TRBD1	TGTGCCAGCAGCGCGGACAGGGGGCGAGAGACCCAGTACTTC	CASSADRGRETQYF
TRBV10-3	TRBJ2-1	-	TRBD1	TGTGCCGTGGGCCGGGACAGCTCCTACAATGAGCAGTTCTTC	CAVGRDSSYNEQFF
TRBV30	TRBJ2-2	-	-	TGTGCCTGGAGATTCGGCACCGGGGAGCTGTTTTTT	CAWRFGTGELFF